This is a list of T cell receptor beta chains from one sample in a study of vaccination effects on CD4 cells after COVID-19. TCRdb keeps only in-frame clones here, not all; method: immunoSEQ multiplex PCR. Here the sample spans 70,000 to 95,000 clones, around 70% being singletons. The antigens these receptors bind are not known. The material sequenced was CD4+ T cells from PBMCs cultured with HCoV-229E spike peptides, taken before COVID-19 vaccination. The receptors derive from a human donor who received a COVID-19 vaccine. The CDR3 runs from the conserved cysteine through the conserved F or W. Fields, in order: CDR3 protein, V gene, J gene.

cdr3_aa: CASSPQSRTDTQYF
v_call: TRBV9
j_call: TRBJ2-3

cdr3_aa: CATSDGTGAETQYF
v_call: TRBV24-1
j_call: TRBJ2-5

cdr3_aa: CASSQDTGLAGGLYKTQYF
v_call: TRBV4-2
j_call: TRBJ2-5

cdr3_aa: CASSVKHGTEIYNEQFF
v_call: TRBV6-4
j_call: TRBJ2-1

cdr3_aa: CASSTGTGGEVDGYTF
v_call: TRBV21-1
j_call: TRBJ1-2

cdr3_aa: CATSDPRGAKNIQYF
v_call: TRBV24-1
j_call: TRBJ2-4

cdr3_aa: CATSTGDRGTEAFF
v_call: TRBV24-1
j_call: TRBJ1-1

cdr3_aa: CASGCRSYGYTF
v_call: TRBV10-1
j_call: TRBJ1-2

cdr3_aa: CASSLSSGTNQPQHF
v_call: TRBV7-2
j_call: TRBJ1-5

cdr3_aa: CASRGAGSTGELFF
v_call: TRBV27
j_call: TRBJ2-2

cdr3_aa: CASSLGGTGGNTIYF
v_call: TRBV7-2
j_call: TRBJ1-3

cdr3_aa: CASSFTTGLGTEAFF
v_call: TRBV7-2
j_call: TRBJ1-1

cdr3_aa: CASSKSGGNEQFF
v_call: TRBV11-3
j_call: TRBJ2-1

cdr3_aa: CATGEGTGDTGELFF
v_call: TRBV24-1
j_call: TRBJ2-2